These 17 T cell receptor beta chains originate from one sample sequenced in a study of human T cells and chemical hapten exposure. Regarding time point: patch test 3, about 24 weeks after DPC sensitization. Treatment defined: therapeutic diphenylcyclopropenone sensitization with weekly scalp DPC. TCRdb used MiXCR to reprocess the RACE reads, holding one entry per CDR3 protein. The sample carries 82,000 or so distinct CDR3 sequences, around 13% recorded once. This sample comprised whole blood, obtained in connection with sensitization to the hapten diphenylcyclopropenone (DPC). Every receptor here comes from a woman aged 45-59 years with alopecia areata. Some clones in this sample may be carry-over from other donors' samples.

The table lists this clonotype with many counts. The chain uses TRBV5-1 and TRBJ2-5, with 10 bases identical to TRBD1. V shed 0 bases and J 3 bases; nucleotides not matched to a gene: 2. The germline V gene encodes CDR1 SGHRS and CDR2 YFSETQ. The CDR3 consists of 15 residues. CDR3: CASSLDGTGEETQYF. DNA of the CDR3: TGCGCCAGCAGCTTGGATGGGACAGGGGAAGAGACCCAGTACTTC.

Written as DNA, the CDR3 is TGTGCCAGCAGCCTTCAAGGGGTGGAAAAACTGTTTTTT. This translates into CASSLQGVEKLFF. This chain connects TRBV3-1 to TRBJ1-4; D possibly corresponds to TRBD1 (5 bases). From germline, CDR1 is LGHDT and CDR2 YNNKEL (reference sequence). V was trimmed by 4 bases and J by 8 bases, leaving 11 bases between them. This CDR3 has 13 residues.

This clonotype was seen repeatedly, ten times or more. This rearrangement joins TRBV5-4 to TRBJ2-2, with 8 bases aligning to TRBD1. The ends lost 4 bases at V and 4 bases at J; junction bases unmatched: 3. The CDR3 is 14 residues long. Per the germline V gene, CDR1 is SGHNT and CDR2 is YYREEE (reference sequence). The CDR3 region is CASSRQGPTGELFF. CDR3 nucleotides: TGTGCCAGCAGCCGACAGGGGCCCACCGGGGAGCTGTTTTTT.

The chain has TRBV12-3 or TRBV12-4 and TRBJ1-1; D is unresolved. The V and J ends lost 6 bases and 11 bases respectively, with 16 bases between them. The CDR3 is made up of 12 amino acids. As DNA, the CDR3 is TGTGCCAGCAGGGAAGGCCCCTCGGCGGCTTTCTTT. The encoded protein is CASREGPSAAFF.

CDR3: CASSLLMINNEQFF. The CDR3 DNA reads as TGTGCCAGCAGTTTGCTTATGATAAACAATGAGCAGTTCTTC. V and J are TRBV12-3 or TRBV12-4 and TRBJ2-1; D remains unclear. The CDR3 sequence is 14 residues long. Trimming removed 3 bases from V and 5 bases from J, with 11 bases in between.

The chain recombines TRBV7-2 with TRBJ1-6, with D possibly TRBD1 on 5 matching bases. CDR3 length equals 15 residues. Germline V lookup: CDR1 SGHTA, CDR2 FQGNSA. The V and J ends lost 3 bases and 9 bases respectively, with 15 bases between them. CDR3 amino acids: CASSFTRDQRSPLHF. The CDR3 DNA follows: TGTGCCAGCAGCTTTACCCGGGACCAGCGTTCACCCCTCCACTTT.

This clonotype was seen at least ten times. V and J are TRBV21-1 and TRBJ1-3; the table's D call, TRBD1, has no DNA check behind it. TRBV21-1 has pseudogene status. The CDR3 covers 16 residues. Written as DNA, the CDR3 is TGTGCCAGCAGCGGTCGGACAGGGCCCGCTAAGAGCACCATATATTTT. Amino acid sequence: CASSGRTGPAKSTIYF.

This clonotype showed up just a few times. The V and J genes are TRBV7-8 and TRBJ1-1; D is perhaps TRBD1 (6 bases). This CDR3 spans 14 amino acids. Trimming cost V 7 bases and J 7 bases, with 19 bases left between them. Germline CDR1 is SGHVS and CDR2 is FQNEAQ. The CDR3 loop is CASTPGRTDFEAFF. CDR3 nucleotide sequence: TGTGCCAGCACCCCTGGCCGGACAGACTTTGAAGCTTTCTTT.

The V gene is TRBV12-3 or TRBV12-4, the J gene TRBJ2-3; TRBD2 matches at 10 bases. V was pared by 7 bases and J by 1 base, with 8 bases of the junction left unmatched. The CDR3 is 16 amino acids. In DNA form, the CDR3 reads TGTGCCAGCACAGCGGGAGGGCACCAACGCACAGATACGCAGTATTTT. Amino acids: CASTAGGHQRTDTQYF.

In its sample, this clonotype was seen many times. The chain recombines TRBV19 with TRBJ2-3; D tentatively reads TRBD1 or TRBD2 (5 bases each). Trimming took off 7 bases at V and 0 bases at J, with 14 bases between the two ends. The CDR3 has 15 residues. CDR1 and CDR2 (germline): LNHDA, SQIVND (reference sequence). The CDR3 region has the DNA TGTGCCAGTACGAGTCGGGGCAGGAGCACAGATACGCAGTATTTT. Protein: CASTSRGRSTDTQYF.

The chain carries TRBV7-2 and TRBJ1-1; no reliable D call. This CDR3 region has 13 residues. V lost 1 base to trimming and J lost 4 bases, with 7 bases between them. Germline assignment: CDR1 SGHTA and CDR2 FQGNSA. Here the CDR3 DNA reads TGTGCCAGCAGCTTAGTTCGTGGCACTGAAGCTTTCTTT. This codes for CASSLVRGTEAFF.

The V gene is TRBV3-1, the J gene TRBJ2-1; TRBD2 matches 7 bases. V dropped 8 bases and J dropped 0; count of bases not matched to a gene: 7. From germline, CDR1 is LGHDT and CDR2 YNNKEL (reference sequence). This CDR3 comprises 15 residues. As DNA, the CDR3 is TGTGCCAGCGGCCCTAGCGGAGACTCCTACAATGAGCAGTTCTTC. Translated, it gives CASGPSGDSYNEQFF.

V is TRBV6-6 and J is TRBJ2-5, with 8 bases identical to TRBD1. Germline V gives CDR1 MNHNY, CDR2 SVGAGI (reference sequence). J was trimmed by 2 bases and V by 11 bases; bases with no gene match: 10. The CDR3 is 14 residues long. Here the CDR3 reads CAAWSGGGQETQYF. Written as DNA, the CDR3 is TGTGCCGCCTGGTCAGGGGGCGGACAAGAGACCCAGTACTTC.

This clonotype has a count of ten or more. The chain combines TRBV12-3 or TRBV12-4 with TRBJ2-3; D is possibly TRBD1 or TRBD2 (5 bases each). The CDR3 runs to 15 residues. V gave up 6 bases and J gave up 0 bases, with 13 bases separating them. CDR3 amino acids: CASRLGVTSTDTQYF. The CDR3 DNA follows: TGTGCCAGCAGACTGGGGGTAACTAGCACAGATACGCAGTATTTT.

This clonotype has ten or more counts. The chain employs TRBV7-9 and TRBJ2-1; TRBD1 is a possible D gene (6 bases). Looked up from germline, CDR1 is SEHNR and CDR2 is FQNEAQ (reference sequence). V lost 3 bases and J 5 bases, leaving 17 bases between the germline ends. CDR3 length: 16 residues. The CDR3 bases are TGTGCCAGCAGCTTTCTCTTTAGGACAGCCAACAATGAGCAGTTCTTC. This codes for CASSFLFRTANNEQFF.

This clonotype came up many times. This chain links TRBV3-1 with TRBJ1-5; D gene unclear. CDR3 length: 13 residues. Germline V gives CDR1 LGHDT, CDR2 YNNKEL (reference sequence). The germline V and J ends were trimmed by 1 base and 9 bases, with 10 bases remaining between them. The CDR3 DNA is TGTGCCAGCAGCCAAGGTCCTCTTATGCCCCAGCATTTT. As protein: CASSQGPLMPQHF.

The CDR3 loop reads CASSQGPGNTDTQYF. The DNA for the CDR3 is TGCGCCAGCAGCCAAGGGCCTGGAAACACAGATACGCAGTATTTT. The rearrangement joins TRBV4-1 to TRBJ2-3; no firm D call. CDR1 is MGHRA, CDR2 YSYEKL, per germline. With 1 base removed from V and 2 bases from J, the gap between germline ends came to 10 bases. The CDR3 loop spans 15 amino acids.